This T cell receptor (beta chain) emerged from a study of blood T cell repertoires in COVID-19. Study-level background: Samples representing acute and convalescent COVID-19 were sourced from the United States, Italy and Spain. From T cells, B-cell-depleted T cells, or PBMCs came the material, which was cDNA or gDNA.

As to this clone: The sample contains more than one DNA sequence encoding this CDR3.

This CDR3 comprises 14 residues. Trimming took off 0 bases at V and 4 bases at J, with 5 bases between the two ends. Germline lookup yields CDR1 SGDLS and CDR2 YYNGEE. Under the authors' procedure: Nucleated cell counts were estimated from reference gene primer amplification. TCRdb's table, derived via immunoSEQ multiplex PCR, lists solely in-frame clones and lacks some. The V and J calls and the clone size are those of that table, but D and trimming were determined from the DNA. The data show about 110,000 clones, 87% seen once. Sequenced material: peripheral blood. J is TRBJ1-6 and V is TRBV9; D gene unclear. The sequence was obtained from a human donor in a cohort sampled during active COVID-19. CDR3 coding DNA: TGTGCCAGCAGCGTAGACAGATATAATTCACCCCTCCACTTT. It yields the protein CASSVDRYNSPLHF.